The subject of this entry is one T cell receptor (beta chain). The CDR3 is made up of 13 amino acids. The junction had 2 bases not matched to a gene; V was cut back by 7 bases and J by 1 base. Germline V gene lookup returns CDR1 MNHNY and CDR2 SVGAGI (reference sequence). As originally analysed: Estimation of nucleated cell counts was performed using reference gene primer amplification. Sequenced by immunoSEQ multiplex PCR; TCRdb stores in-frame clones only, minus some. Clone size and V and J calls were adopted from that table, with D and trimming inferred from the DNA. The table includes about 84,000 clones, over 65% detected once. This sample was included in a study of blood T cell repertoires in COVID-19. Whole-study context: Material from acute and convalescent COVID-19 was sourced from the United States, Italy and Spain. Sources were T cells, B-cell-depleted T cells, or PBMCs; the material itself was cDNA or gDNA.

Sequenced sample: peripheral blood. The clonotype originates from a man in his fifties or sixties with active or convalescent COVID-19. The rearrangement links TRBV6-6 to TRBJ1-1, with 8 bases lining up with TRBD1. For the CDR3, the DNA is TGTGCCAGCATCGACAGGGGGAACACTGAAGCTTTCTTT. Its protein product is CASIDRGNTEAFF.